Listed below are T cell receptor beta chains from one sample, sequenced in a study of CD8 T cells in ankylosing spondylitis. MiXCR, run by TCRdb on the 5' RACE reads, gives a single entry per CDR3 protein. The sample holds some 700,000 distinct CDR3 sequences; about 20% are singletons and the top ten take under 20%. What was sequenced was blood, either unsorted or a sorted T cell fraction (not recorded which). The receptors stem from a male donor with ankylosing spondylitis. The CDR3 runs from the conserved cysteine through the conserved F or W. Each record gives: D gene, clone size, J gene, V gene, CDR3 DNA, CDR3 protein. D genes are given only for firm matches. The size of a clone is reported for some rows only, either as once, few or many, or as a class for expanded clones.

-,many,TRBJ1-2,TRBV10-3,TGTGCCATCAGTGAGTCACCAGAAAACTATGGCTACACCTTC,CAISESPENYGYTF
-,few,TRBJ2-6,TRBV2,TGTGCCAGGAAGGGGTCTGGGGCCAACGTCCTGACTTTC,CARKGSGANVLTF
TRBD1,-,TRBJ1-1,TRBV20-1,TGCAGTGCTAGAGAACAGGGGCGGTGGAACACTGAAGCTTTCTTT,CSAREQGRWNTEAFF
-,-,TRBJ2-3,TRBV9,TGTGCCAGCAGCGGGGACCCTCGAGTCACAGATACGCAGTATTTT,CASSGDPRVTDTQYF
-,-,TRBJ2-7,TRBV6-5,TGTGCCAGCAGTTCTCAGGTCTTGGGAGACGAGCAGTACTTC,CASSSQVLGDEQYF
-,few,TRBJ2-7,TRBV28,TGTGCCAGCAGTTTATTTCAGGGACCCTACGAGCAGTACTTC,CASSLFQGPYEQYF
TRBD1,-,TRBJ2-5,TRBV20-1,TGCAGTGCCAGGGGGTACGAAGCAGGGGAGACCCAGTACTTC,CSARGYEAGETQYF
TRBD2,-,TRBJ2-5,TRBV12-3/TRBV12-4,TGTGCCAGCAGCCTCTCTAACGGGAGGAAAGAGACCCAGTACTTC,CASSLSNGRKETQYF
TRBD2,-,TRBJ2-3,TRBV5-1,TGCGCCAGCAGCTTGGCGGCGCGGGAGGGTGTCACAGATACGCAGTATTTT,CASSLAAREGVTDTQYF
TRBD1,few,TRBJ2-1,TRBV28,TGTGCCAGCAGTTTAGCAACCGGGACAGCAATTTCGGGCAATGAGCAGTTCTTC,CASSLATGTAISGNEQFF
-,many,TRBJ1-4,TRBV7-9,TGTGCCAGCTCCGAGGGGCACGGTAATGAAAAACTGTTTTTT,CASSEGHGNEKLFF
-,-,TRBJ1-1,TRBV12-3/TRBV12-4,TGTGCCAGCAGTTTCCAGGGTAGTCGGGAAGCTTTCTTT,CASSFQGSREAFF
TRBD1,many,TRBJ2-1,TRBV6-1,TGTGCCAGCAGACCGACAGGGTACAATGAGCAGTTCTTC,CASRPTGYNEQFF
TRBD1,-,TRBJ2-1,TRBV12-3/TRBV12-4,TGTGCCAGCAGTTCTGGACAGGGGGCCCACAATGAGCAGTTCTTC,CASSSGQGAHNEQFF
-,-,TRBJ1-1,TRBV30,TGTGCCTGGAGTGTACAGCTGAACACTGAAGCTTTCTTT,CAWSVQLNTEAFF
-,-,TRBJ2-7,TRBV28,TGTGCCACCCAGGGACTGGCCTTGTACGAGCAGTACTTC,CATQGLALYEQYF
-,many,TRBJ1-1,TRBV29-1,TGCAGCGTTCGTGGGGGGTCAGTCTTTTCGAACACTGAAGCTTTCTTT,CSVRGGSVFSNTEAFF
TRBD1,few,TRBJ1-5,TRBV20-1,TGCAGTGCTAGAGACTGGGACAGGGAATACAATCAGCCCCAGCATTTT,CSARDWDREYNQPQHF
-,few,TRBJ2-1,TRBV6-2/TRBV6-3,TGTGCCAGCAGTTACTCGCCCTTCGGAGGGAATGAGCAGTTCTTC,CASSYSPFGGNEQFF
-,few,TRBJ1-1,TRBV6-5,TGTGCCAGCAGTTCTTTACGTGCCTGGCCGACTGAAGCTTTCTTT,CASSSLRAWPTEAFF
-,many,TRBJ2-2,TRBV12-3/TRBV12-4,TGTGCCAGCACCCGAATGAAGGGCGGGGAGCTGTTTTTT,CASTRMKGGELFF
-,many,TRBJ1-4,TRBV5-6,TGTGCCAGCAGCGAGGGGACGGAACTGAAATTGGTGTTTTTT,CASSEGTELKLVFF
-,many,TRBJ2-7,TRBV10-3,TGTGCCATCAGTGAGTTCTCCTACGAGCAGTACTTC,CAISEFSYEQYF
TRBD2,-,TRBJ2-1,TRBV5-1,TGCGCCAGCATCGGACTAGCGGGGATCAATGAGCAGTTCTTC,CASIGLAGINEQFF
-,few,TRBJ2-4,TRBV30,TGTGCCTGGAGTGAGGGACTAGCCAAAAACATTCAGTACTTC,CAWSEGLAKNIQYF
-,-,TRBJ1-2,TRBV5-1,TGCGCCAGCAGCTGGGACGTAACAGGGTGGGGCTACACCTTC,CASSWDVTGWGYTF
-,-,TRBJ2-5,TRBV14,TGTGCCAGCAGCCAAGCCGGCAGCCGAGAGACCCAGTACTTC,CASSQAGSRETQYF
-,-,TRBJ2-1,TRBV4-2,TGTGCCAGCAGCCAAGTGGAGCGGGAGCAGTTCTTC,CASSQVEREQFF
TRBD1,-,TRBJ2-3,TRBV4-1,TGCGCCAGCAGCCCGAGGGGGACAGGGAGTACAGATACGCAGTATTTT,CASSPRGTGSTDTQYF
TRBD1,few,TRBJ1-1,TRBV7-2,TGTGCCAGCAGCAGCCGACAGGGAAGGGAAGCTTTCTTT,CASSSRQGREAFF
-,-,TRBJ2-7,TRBV12-3/TRBV12-4,TGTGCCAGCAGAGGTTGGGGCGACCACGAGCAGTACTTC,CASRGWGDHEQYF
TRBD2,few,TRBJ2-2,TRBV5-1,TGCGCCAGCAGCTCCGAAAGCGGGGACACCGGGGAGCTGTTTTTT,CASSSESGDTGELFF
-,few,TRBJ2-1,TRBV5-1,TGCGCCAGCAGCTTGGGAGGTTCTGGGTCGGGAGTCGACAATGAGCAGTTCTTC,CASSLGGSGSGVDNEQFF
-,-,TRBJ1-1,TRBV5-1,TGCGCCAGCAGCTCGGACACGATGAACACTGAAGCTTTCTTT,CASSSDTMNTEAFF
-,-,TRBJ2-6,TRBV4-3,TGCGCCAGCAGCCAAGCCCCGACCTCTGGGGCCAACGTCCTGACTTTC,CASSQAPTSGANVLTF
-,-,TRBJ2-2,TRBV24-1,TGTGCCACCAGTGATTCGGGGACCGAGTTAACCGGGGAGCTGTTTTTT,CATSDSGTELTGELFF
-,-,TRBJ1-5,TRBV6-5,TGTGCCACTCCGTCCGCCGGTCAGCCCCAGCATTTT,CATPSAGQPQHF
-,-,TRBJ1-2,TRBV20-1,TGCAGTGCTAGCCCGACAGCAGACTATGGCTACACCTTC,CSASPTADYGYTF
-,-,TRBJ2-5,TRBV7-6,TGTGCCAGCACCTTAGGAGGGCAGGTCCTGCCAGAGACCCAGTACTTC,CASTLGGQVLPETQYF
-,-,TRBJ2-4,TRBV4-1,TGCGCCAGCAGCCATCCCTCCGGGAGCGGGAACATTCAGTACTTC,CASSHPSGSGNIQYF
-,few,TRBJ2-2,TRBV29-1,TGCAGCTTCACAGGGTTAGGCACCGGGGAGCTGTTTTTT,CSFTGLGTGELFF
TRBD1,-,TRBJ1-1,TRBV7-9,TGTGCCAGCAGCCACCGTCCAGGGGGGAACACTGAAGCTTTCTTT,CASSHRPGGNTEAFF
-,-,TRBJ2-3,TRBV5-1,TGCGCCAGCAGCTTTGAGGTGGGCACAGATACGCAGTATTTT,CASSFEVGTDTQYF
TRBD2,many,TRBJ2-7,TRBV11-2,TGTGCCAGCAGCTTGGAGTGGGTGGCTAGCGGGAGGCGGTACGAGCAGTACTTC,CASSLEWVASGRRYEQYF